This TCR beta chain emerged from a study of cytomegalovirus exposure and HLA in healthy donors. Regarding this clone: Its antigen is not known.

PCR used 60 Vbeta primers and 13 Jbeta primers. Sequencing used immunoSEQ multiplex PCR; TCRdb keeps in-frame clones, though not all of them. The table has fewer than 200,000 clones, more than 70% seen once. CDR3 size: 15 residues. Germline CDR1 reads MNHEY; CDR2 reads SMNVEV (reference sequence). The V end lost 6 bases, the J end lost 3 bases, and 18 bases lay between the germline ends. Points from the study as a whole: Later, an analysis showed that TCR beta chains associated with HLA were more clonally expanded than others that were equally common. Diagnosis of cytomegalovirus status made by the classifier reportedly showed high specificity and sensitivity. TCR beta V segments were, for the most part, productive about 87% or about 30% of the time in an earlier analysis.

The chain uses TRBV27 and TRBJ2-7, with a tentative D call TRBD2 (7 bases). The specimen sequenced was PBMCs. The TCR was taken from a woman aged 45-59 years in good health and CMV-seropositive. The CDR3 loop reads CASRVGWGGGYEQYF. The DNA for the CDR3 is TGTGCCAGCAGGGTTGGCTGGGGAGGGGGCTACGAGCAGTACTTC.